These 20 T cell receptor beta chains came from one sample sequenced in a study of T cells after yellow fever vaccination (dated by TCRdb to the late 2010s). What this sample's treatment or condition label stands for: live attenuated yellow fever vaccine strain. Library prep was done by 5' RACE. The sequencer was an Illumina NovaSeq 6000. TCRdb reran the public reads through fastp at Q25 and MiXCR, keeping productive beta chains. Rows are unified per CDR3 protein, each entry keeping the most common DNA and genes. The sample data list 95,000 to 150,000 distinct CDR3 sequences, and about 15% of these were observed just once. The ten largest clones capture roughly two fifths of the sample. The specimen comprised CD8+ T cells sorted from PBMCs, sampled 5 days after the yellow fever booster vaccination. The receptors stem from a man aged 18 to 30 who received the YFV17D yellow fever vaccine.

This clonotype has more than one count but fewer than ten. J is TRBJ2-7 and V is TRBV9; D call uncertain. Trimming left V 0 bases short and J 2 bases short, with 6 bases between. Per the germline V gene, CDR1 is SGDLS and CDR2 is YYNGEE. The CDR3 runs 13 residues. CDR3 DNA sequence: TGTGCCAGCAGCGTAGGCCTAACCTACGAGCAGTACTTC. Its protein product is CASSVGLTYEQYF.

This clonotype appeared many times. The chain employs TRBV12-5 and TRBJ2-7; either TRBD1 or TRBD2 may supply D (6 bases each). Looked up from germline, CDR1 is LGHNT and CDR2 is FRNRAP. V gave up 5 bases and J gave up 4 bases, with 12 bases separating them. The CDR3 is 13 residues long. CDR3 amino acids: CASGPPGAYEQYF. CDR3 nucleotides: TGTGCTAGTGGTCCCCCGGGGGCGTACGAGCAGTACTTC. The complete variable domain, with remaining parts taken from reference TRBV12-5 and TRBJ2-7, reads DARVTQTPRHKVTEMGQEVTMRCQPILGHNTVFWYRQTMMQGLELLAYFRNRAPLDDSGMPKDRFSAEMPDATLATLKIQPSEPRDSAVYFCASGPPGAYEQYFGPGTRLTVT.

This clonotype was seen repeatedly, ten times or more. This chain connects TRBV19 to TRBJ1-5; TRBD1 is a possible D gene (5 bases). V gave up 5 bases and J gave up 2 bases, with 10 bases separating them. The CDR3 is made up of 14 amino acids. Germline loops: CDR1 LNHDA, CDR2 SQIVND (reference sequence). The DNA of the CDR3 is TGTGCCAGTAGTTTTCGGGGGGGCAATCAGCCCCAGCATTTT. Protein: CASSFRGGNQPQHF.

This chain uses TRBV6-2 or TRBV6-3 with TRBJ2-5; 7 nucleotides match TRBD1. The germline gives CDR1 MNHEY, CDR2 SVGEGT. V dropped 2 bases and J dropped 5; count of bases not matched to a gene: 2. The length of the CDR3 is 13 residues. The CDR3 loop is CASSYDRVETQYF. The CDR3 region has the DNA TGTGCCAGCAGTTACGACAGGGTTGAGACCCAGTACTTC.

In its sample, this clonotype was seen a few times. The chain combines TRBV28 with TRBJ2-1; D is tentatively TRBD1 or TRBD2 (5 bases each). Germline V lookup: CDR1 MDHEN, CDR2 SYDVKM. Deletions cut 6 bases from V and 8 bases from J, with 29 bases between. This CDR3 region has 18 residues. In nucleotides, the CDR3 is TGTGCCAGCAGCTTGGGCTCCGGGACGGGTTCAGGATACTATGAGCAGTTCTTC. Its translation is CASSLGSGTGSGYYEQFF.

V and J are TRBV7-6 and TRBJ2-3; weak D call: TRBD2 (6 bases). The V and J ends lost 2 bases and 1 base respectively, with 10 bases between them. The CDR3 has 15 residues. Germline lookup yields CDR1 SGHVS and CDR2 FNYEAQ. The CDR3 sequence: CASSLPPGGTDTQYF. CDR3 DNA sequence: TGTGCCAGCAGCTTACCCCCGGGAGGCACAGATACGCAGTATTTT.

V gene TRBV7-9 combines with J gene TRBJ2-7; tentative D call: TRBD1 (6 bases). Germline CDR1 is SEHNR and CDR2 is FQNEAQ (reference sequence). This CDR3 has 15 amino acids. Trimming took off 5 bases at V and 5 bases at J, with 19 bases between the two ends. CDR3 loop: CASSRVQGRENEQYV. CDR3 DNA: TGTGCCAGCAGCCGGGTCCAGGGGAGAGAGAACGAGCAGTACGTC.

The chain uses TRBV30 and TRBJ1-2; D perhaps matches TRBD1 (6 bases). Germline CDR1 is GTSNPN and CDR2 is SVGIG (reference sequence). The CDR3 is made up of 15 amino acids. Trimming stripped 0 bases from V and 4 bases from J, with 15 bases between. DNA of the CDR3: TGTGCCTGGAGTGTATACGCAGGGGCGGTCTATGGCTACACCTTC. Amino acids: CAWSVYAGAVYGYTF. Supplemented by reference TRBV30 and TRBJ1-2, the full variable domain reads SQTIHQWPATLVQPVGSPLSLECTVEGTSNPNLYWYRQAAGRGLQLLFYSVGIGQISSEVPQNLSASRPQDRQFILSSKKLLLSDSGFYLCAWSVYAGAVYGYTFGSGTRLTVV.

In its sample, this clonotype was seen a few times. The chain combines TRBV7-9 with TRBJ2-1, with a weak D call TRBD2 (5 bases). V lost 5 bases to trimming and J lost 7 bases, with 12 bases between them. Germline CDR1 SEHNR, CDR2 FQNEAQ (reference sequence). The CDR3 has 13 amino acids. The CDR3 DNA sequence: TGTGCCAGCAGCGAGCCCGAGGGAAATGAGCAGTTCTTC. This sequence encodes CASSEPEGNEQFF.

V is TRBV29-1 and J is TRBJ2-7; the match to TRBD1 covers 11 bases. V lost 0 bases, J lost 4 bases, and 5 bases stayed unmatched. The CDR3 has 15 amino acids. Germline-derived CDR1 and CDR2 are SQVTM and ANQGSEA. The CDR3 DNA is TGCAGCGTTGAAGATGGGACAGGGGGTATTTACGAGCAGTACTTC. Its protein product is CSVEDGTGGIYEQYF.

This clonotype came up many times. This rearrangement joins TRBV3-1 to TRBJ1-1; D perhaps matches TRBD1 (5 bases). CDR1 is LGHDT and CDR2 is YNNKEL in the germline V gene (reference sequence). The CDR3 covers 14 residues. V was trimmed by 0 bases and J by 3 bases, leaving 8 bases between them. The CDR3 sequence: CASSQEGVYTEAFF. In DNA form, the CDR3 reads TGTGCCAGCAGCCAAGAAGGGGTTTACACTGAAGCTTTCTTT.

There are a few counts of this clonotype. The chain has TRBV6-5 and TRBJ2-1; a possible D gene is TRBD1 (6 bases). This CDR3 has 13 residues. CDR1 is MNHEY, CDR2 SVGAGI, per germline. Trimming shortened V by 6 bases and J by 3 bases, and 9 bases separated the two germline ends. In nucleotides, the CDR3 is TGTGCCAGCAGGAGACAGGACTACAATGAGCAGTTCTTC. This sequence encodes CASRRQDYNEQFF.

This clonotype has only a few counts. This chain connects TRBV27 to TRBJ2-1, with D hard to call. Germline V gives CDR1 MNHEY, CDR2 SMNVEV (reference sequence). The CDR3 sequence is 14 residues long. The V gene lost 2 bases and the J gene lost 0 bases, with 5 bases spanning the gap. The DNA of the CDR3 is TGTGCCAGCAGTTTACCTAGCTCCTACAATGAGCAGTTCTTC. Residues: CASSLPSSYNEQFF.

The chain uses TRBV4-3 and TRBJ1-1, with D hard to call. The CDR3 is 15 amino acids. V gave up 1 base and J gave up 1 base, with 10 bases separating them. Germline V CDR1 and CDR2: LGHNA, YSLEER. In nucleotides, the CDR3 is TGCGCCAGCAGCCAAGGGGTGGGCACGAACACTGAAGCTTTCTTT. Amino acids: CASSQGVGTNTEAFF.

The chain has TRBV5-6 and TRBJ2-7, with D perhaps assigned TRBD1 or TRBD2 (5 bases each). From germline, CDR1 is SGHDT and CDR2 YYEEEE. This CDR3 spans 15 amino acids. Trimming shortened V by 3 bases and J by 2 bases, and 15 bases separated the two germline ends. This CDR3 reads CASSWDRAPPYEQYV. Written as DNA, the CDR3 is TGTGCCAGCAGCTGGGACCGGGCGCCACCCTACGAGCAGTACGTC.

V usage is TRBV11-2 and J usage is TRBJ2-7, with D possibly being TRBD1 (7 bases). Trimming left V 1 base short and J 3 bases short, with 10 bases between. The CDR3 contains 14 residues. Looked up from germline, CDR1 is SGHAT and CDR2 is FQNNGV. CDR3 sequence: CASSLAGGYYEQYF. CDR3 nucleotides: TGTGCCAGCAGCTTAGCAGGGGGGTACTACGAGCAGTACTTC.

The CDR3: CATARGTEAFF. In DNA form, the CDR3 reads TGTGCCACCGCCCGGGGCACTGAAGCTTTCTTT. The chain has TRBV15 and TRBJ1-1, with D hard to call. The germline gives CDR1 LNHNV, CDR2 YYDKDF (reference sequence). The CDR3 is made up of 11 amino acids. Trimming removed 8 bases from V and 4 bases from J, with 8 bases in between.

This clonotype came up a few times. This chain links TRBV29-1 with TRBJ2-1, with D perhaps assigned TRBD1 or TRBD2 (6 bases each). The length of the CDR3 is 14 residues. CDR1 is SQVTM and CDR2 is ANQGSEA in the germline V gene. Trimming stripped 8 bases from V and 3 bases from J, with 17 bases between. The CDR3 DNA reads TGCAGCAGCCGGGGGCCTTTAAACTACAATGAGCAGTTCTTC. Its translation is CSSRGPLNYNEQFF.

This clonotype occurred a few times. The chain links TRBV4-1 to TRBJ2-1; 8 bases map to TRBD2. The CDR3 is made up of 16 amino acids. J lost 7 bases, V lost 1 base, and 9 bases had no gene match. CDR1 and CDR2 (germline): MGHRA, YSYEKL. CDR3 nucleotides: TGCGCCAGCAGCCAAGCTGAGCGGGGGACTAGAAATGAGCAGTTCTTC. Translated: CASSQAERGTRNEQFF.

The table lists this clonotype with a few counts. This CDR3 reads CAISEPGTGDMNTEAFF. The CDR3 DNA follows: TGTGCCATCAGTGAGCCCGGGACAGGGGATATGAACACTGAAGCTTTCTTT. This chain uses TRBV10-3 with TRBJ1-1; 10 bases fit TRBD1. The V gene's germline CDR1 is ENHRY and CDR2 SYGVKD. The CDR3 spans 17 residues. J was trimmed by 0 bases and V by 2 bases; bases with no gene match: 6.